The present T cell receptor beta chain was sequenced within a study of shared clonotypes between healthy human individuals. Unmatched junction bases numbered 10, after V lost 6 bases and J lost 2 bases. This CDR3 has 15 residues. Per germline, CDR1 MNHNY and CDR2 SVGAGI (reference sequence). Repertoires were generated with immunoSEQ multiplex PCR, while TCRdb's copy carries only in-frame clones and drops some. The sample lists more than 2,000,000 clones; approximately 95% were seen once. This TCR was sampled from a man younger than 35 in good health. Some clones in this sample may be carry-over from other donors' samples. The V and J genes are TRBV6-6 and TRBJ2-7, with 7 bases matching TRBD1. Specimen: naive CD4+ T cells from PBMCs. Subset denoted: CD45RA+ positively selected. This chain's CDR3 is CASRNTGVVAYEQYF. The CDR3 DNA sequence: TGTGCCAGCAGGAACACAGGGGTAGTCGCCTACGAGCAGTACTTC.